This section outlines one T cell receptor (beta chain) sequence together with its context. Its antigen is not identified. The sample is drawn from a study of CD8 T cells in ankylosing spondylitis. This CDR3 is built from 14 residues. J gave up 6 bases and V 4 bases, and 7 bases lay outside the gene matches. Germline-derived CDR1 and CDR2 are SQVTM and ANQGSEA. Findings and limits, study-wide: Disease-linked clones reportedly showed significant enrichment in matched ankylosing spondylitis synovial fluid.

Using quantitative 5'-RACE with molecular barcodes, the authors made TCR beta libraries. TCRdb redid the calling of the 5' RACE reads with MiXCR, one entry per CDR3 protein. This sample has 250,000 to 300,000 distinct CDR3 sequences, with 20% found just once. This sequence originates from a male donor with ankylosing spondylitis or in good health (not recorded which). Material for sequencing was blood, either unsorted or a sorted T cell fraction (not recorded which). The chain joins TRBV29-1 to TRBJ2-3; 10 bases align to TRBD2. This CDR3 is CSVGLAGVADTQYF. Here the CDR3 DNA reads TGCAGCGTTGGGCTAGCGGGAGTGGCGGATACGCAGTATTTT.